Each of the 23 T cell receptor beta chains below was sequenced from the same sample in a study of shared clonotypes between healthy human individuals. Clones were read by immunoSEQ multiplex PCR, and TCRdb kept only the in-frame ones, dropping some. The data contain roughly 490,000 clones, 75% to 85% of them singletons. Source material: PBMCs. Receptors were obtained from a woman between 35 and 50 years old in good health. Some clones in this sample may be carry-over from other donors' samples.

The genes are TRBV30 and TRBJ2-5; maybe TRBD2 (5 bases). The CDR3 length is 14 residues. The germline V gene encodes CDR1 GTSNPN and CDR2 SVGIG (reference sequence). Trimming removed 5 bases at V and 0 bases at J, with 13 bases between. Here the CDR3 reads CAWGGEGYQETQYF. CDR3 sequence (DNA): TGTGCCTGGGGCGGCGAGGGCTACCAAGAGACCCAGTACTTC.

V and J are TRBV29-1 and TRBJ2-7, with TRBD1 matching 9 bases. The J segment lost 2 bases and the V segment lost 7 bases, leaving 9 bases of the junction unmatched. CDR3 length: 14 amino acids. Germline V gene data show CDR1 as SQVTM and CDR2 as ANQGSEA. The chain's CDR3 is CSASQGTGPYEQYF. The DNA for the CDR3 is TGCAGCGCTTCGCAAGGGACAGGGCCCTACGAGCAGTACTTC.

The chain combines TRBV27 with TRBJ2-3; 7 nucleotides line up with TRBD1. After removal of 4 bases from V and 1 base from J, the junction contained 8 bases not matched to a gene. The CDR3 extends over 16 amino acids. Germline lookup yields CDR1 MNHEY and CDR2 SMNVEV (reference sequence). CDR3 bases: TGTGCCAGCAGTTCAACACAGGGGAGCGGCACAGATACGCAGTATTTT. It is translated as CASSSTQGSGTDTQYF.

The chain employs TRBV7-2 and TRBJ2-5, with D tentatively TRBD2 (7 bases). The CDR3 is 16 amino acids. Germline CDR1 reads SGHTA; CDR2 reads FQGNSA. Trimming pared 5 bases from V and 5 bases from J, leaving 21 bases between. The CDR3 coding sequence is TGTGCCAGCAGCCCTAGGGGGGGCGCTGGGTGGGAGACCCAGTACTTC. Its protein product is CASSPRGGAGWETQYF.

CDR3 in DNA: TGTGCCAGCAGAAAAACTAGCGGCAGCACAGATACGCAGTATTTT. It is translated as CASRKTSGSTDTQYF. This chain connects TRBV7-9 to TRBJ2-3; 8 bases are a match to TRBD2. Germline CDR1 and CDR2: SEHNR and FQNEAQ (reference sequence). The CDR3 sequence is 15 residues long. V dropped 6 bases and J dropped 0; count of bases not matched to a gene: 5.

This clone was seen a single time. This rearrangement joins TRBV5-1 to TRBJ2-6; D may be TRBD2 (5 bases). The germline CDR1 and CDR2 sequences are SGHRS and YFSETQ. V lost 6 bases and J lost 2, with 9 bases in between. CDR3 length: 14 residues. In nucleotides, the CDR3 is TGCGCCAGCACCATCGGGACTGGGGCCAACGTCCTGACTTTC. Amino acids: CASTIGTGANVLTF. Based on the CDR3 plus reference TRBV5-1 and TRBJ2-6, the full variable domain is KAGVTQTPRYLIKTRGQQVTLSCSPISGHRSVSWYQQTPGQGLQFLFEYFSETQRNKGNFPGRFSGRQFSNSRSEMNVSTLELGDSALYLCASTIGTGANVLTFGAGSRLTVL.

The rearrangement joins TRBV7-3 to TRBJ2-5, with D possibly TRBD1 on 5 matching bases. V shed 5 bases and J shed 5 bases, with 12 bases lying between them. This CDR3 has 13 amino acids. The germline V gene encodes CDR1 SGHTA and CDR2 FQGTGA. CDR3 DNA sequence: TGTGCCAGCAGCAAAACCAGGGTGGAGACCCAGTACTTC. It is translated as CASSKTRVETQYF.

The chain carries TRBV2 and TRBJ2-6, with D perhaps assigned TRBD1 or TRBD2 (6 bases each). Germline lookup yields CDR1 SNHLY and CDR2 FYNNEI. This CDR3 contains 16 residues. V lost 5 bases and J lost 0, with 11 bases in between. Written as DNA, the CDR3 is TGTGCCAGCAGTCTAGGGGGGAGCTCTGGGGCCAACGTCCTGACTTTC. As protein: CASSLGGSSGANVLTF.

This clone occurred a few times. The chain has TRBV28 and TRBJ1-1; 7 positions agree with TRBD1. This CDR3 comprises 14 residues. Germline V lookup: CDR1 MDHEN, CDR2 SYDVKM. V was pared by 6 bases and J by 6 bases, with 10 bases of the junction left unmatched. The CDR3 DNA follows: TGTGCCAGCAGCCCTGGGAGGGGGCTATCTGAAGCTTTCTTT. As protein: CASSPGRGLSEAFF.

V is TRBV18 and J is TRBJ2-7; possible D gene TRBD1, 6 bases. The V and J ends lost 2 bases and 1 base respectively, with 15 bases between them. The germline gives CDR1 KGHSH, CDR2 LQKENI. The CDR3 sequence is 16 residues long. DNA of the CDR3: TGTGCCAGCTCACCAGTCAGTGGACAGTATTCCTACGAGCAGTACTTC. Protein: CASSPVSGQYSYEQYF. Looking up the rest from reference TRBV18 and TRBJ2-7 gives the full variable domain: NAGVMQNPRHLVRRRGQEARLRCSPMKGHSHVYWYRQLPEEGLKFMVYLQKENIIDESGMPKERFSAEFPKEGPSILRIQQVVRGDSAAYFCASSPVSGQYSYEQYFGPGTRLTVT.

The rearrangement links TRBV15 to TRBJ2-1; 8 bases map to TRBD2. The CDR3 covers 15 residues. J lost 4 bases, V lost 0 bases, and 2 bases had no gene match. CDR1 is LNHNV, CDR2 YYDKDF, per germline (reference sequence). CDR3 region: CATSRDGTSYNEQFF. The DNA for the CDR3 is TGTGCCACCAGCAGAGATGGGACTAGTTACAATGAGCAGTTCTTC.

This rearrangement joins TRBV27 to TRBJ2-7; 10 positions agree with TRBD1. Trimming took 6 bases from V and 0 from J; bases not matched to a gene: 17. This CDR3 comprises 19 residues. The germline V gene has CDR1 MNHEY and CDR2 SMNVEV (reference sequence). CDR3 in amino acids: CASSPGGDRGIFYSYEQYF. The CDR3 DNA is TGTGCCAGCAGCCCCGGGGGGGACAGGGGAATATTTTACTCCTACGAGCAGTACTTC.

This sequence joins TRBV18 and TRBJ2-7; either TRBD1 or TRBD2 may fit D (5 bases each). The CDR3 contains 17 residues. CDR1 is KGHSH and CDR2 is LQKENI in the germline V gene. V lost 5 bases and J 2 bases, leaving 22 bases between the germline ends. The CDR3 DNA reads TGTGCCAGCTCATCCTCAGGACTTCCCGTCAGGGCCTACGAGCAGTACTTC. It translates to CASSSSGLPVRAYEQYF. Full variable domain (remainder filled in from reference TRBV18 and TRBJ2-7): NAGVMQNPRHLVRRRGQEARLRCSPMKGHSHVYWYRQLPEEGLKFMVYLQKENIIDESGMPKERFSAEFPKEGPSILRIQQVVRGDSAAYFCASSSSGLPVRAYEQYFGPGTRLTVT.

In the case of this clone: One base separates it from a far larger clone, so it is likely a read error. In the same sample, other DNA sequences code for this CDR3. The V and J genes are TRBV29-1 and TRBJ1-1, with D tentatively TRBD1 (5 bases). The CDR3 extends over 14 amino acids. CDR1 and CDR2 from the germline V gene are SQVTM and ANQGSEA. The CDR3 DNA reads as TGCAGCGTCCTCGGGTGGGGGTCGGACACCGAAGCTTTCTTT. This sequence encodes CSVLGWGSDTEAFF.

This clone appeared a single time. This sequence joins TRBV29-1 and TRBJ2-7, with TRBD2 identical over 7 bases. Germline CDR1 reads SQVTM; CDR2 reads ANQGSEA. V lost 1 base to trimming and J lost 1 base; unmatched junction nucleotides: 10. The CDR3 loop spans 16 amino acids. The CDR3 sequence: CSVEVAAGAQSYEQYF. The CDR3 DNA follows: TGCAGCGTTGAAGTGGCGGCGGGAGCCCAGTCCTACGAGCAGTACTTC.

Concerning this clone: This is likely an artifact of a read error, given a far larger clone one base away. The V and J genes are TRBV7-9 and TRBJ2-7, with D perhaps matching TRBD2 (5 bases). CDR3 length: 14 residues. Germline lookup yields CDR1 SEHNR and CDR2 FQNEAQ (reference sequence). CDR3 amino acids: CAGSFGLSPYEQYF. The CDR3 region has the DNA TGTGCCGGCAGCTTCGGACTGAGTCCCTACGAGCAGTACTTC.

On this clone: The sample has other DNA sequences that encode this CDR3 too. The chain has TRBV18 and TRBJ2-2; TRBD2 is a possible D gene (6 bases). Trimming pared 4 bases from V and 0 bases from J, leaving 9 bases between. The CDR3 is 15 residues long. CDR1 is KGHSH and CDR2 is LQKENI in the germline V gene. CDR3 in DNA: TGTGCCAGCTCACAAACGGGAGCGAACACCGGGGAGCTGTTTTTT. This gives the protein CASSQTGANTGELFF.

The chain has TRBV21-1 and TRBJ2-7; the table names TRBD1, a call not compared with the DNA. TRBV21-1 is an annotated pseudogene. The CDR3 consists of 19 residues. DNA for the CDR3: TGTGCCAGCAGCCACCGGACAGGGGGCGCGGTATTAGCGGCTTACGAGCAGTACTTC. Amino acid sequence: CASSHRTGGAVLAAYEQYF.

This clone was recorded a few times. The chain employs TRBV19 and TRBJ2-1; a weak D match, TRBD2 (5 bases). Trimming took off 3 bases at V and 2 bases at J, with 11 bases between the two ends. CDR1 and CDR2 (germline): LNHDA, SQIVND (reference sequence). The CDR3 is 15 residues long. The CDR3 spells CASSIRADTYNEQFF. For the CDR3, the DNA is TGTGCCAGTAGTATTCGAGCGGATACCTACAATGAGCAGTTCTTC.

The chain's CDR3 is CASSSGGLAGDEQYF. CDR3 DNA: TGTGCCAGCAGTTCGGGGGGTCTAGCGGGAGACGAGCAGTACTTC. This chain connects TRBV28 to TRBJ2-7; 10 nucleotides align to TRBD2. J gave up 5 bases and V 4 bases, and 8 bases lay outside the gene matches. The CDR3 loop spans 15 amino acids. From germline, CDR1 is MDHEN and CDR2 SYDVKM.

The CDR3 DNA follows: TGCAGCGCTACTAGCGTTAGCACAGATACGCAGTATTTT. Translated, it gives CSATSVSTDTQYF. The chain employs TRBV29-1 and TRBJ2-3; 7 nucleotides align to TRBD2. Germline V gives CDR1 SQVTM, CDR2 ANQGSEA. V lost 7 bases, J lost 0 bases, and 4 bases stayed unmatched. CDR3 length: 13 amino acids.

This clone was detected a few times. V gene TRBV14 combines with J gene TRBJ2-3, with 7 bases aligning to TRBD1. Germline CDR1 is SGHDN and CDR2 is FVKESK. This CDR3 region has 15 residues. Germline trimming cut 7 bases from V and 2 bases from J; bases unmatched to any gene: 9. CDR3 nucleotides: TGTGCCAGCACGCAAACGAGGGGGCCCACAGATACGCAGTATTTT. Protein: CASTQTRGPTDTQYF.

V and J are TRBV5-1 and TRBJ2-4; TRBD2 matches at 7 bases. The CDR3 covers 14 residues. CDR1 is SGHRS and CDR2 is YFSETQ in the germline V gene. The J segment lost 6 bases and the V segment lost 0 bases, leaving 3 bases of the junction unmatched. Here the CDR3 reads CASSLEWGGNIQYF. The CDR3 nucleotides are TGCGCCAGCAGCTTGGAATGGGGGGGAAACATTCAGTACTTC.